This TCR beta chain was identified during a study of shared clonotypes between healthy human individuals. General study points: When compared with the clonotypes that were shared by all four sorted-subset donors, the non-shared clonotypes turned out to have lower generation probabilities.

The protocol was immunoSEQ multiplex PCR, while the TCRdb copy is restricted to in-frame clones and leaves out a portion. The repertoire holds over 2 million clones, with roughly 95% as singletons. CD8 cells classed as naive were CD45RO-negative and positively selected for CCR7, excluding terminally differentiated effector memory CD45RA+ cells. About this clone: The antigen remains unidentified.

V lost 2 bases to trimming and J lost 4 bases, with 9 bases between them. CDR1 is SEHNR and CDR2 is FQNEAQ in the germline V gene (reference sequence). The CDR3 runs to 14 residues. This clonotype was obtained from a man between 18 and 29 years old in good health. Sequences were obtained from naive CD8+ T cells sorted from blood. This chain joins TRBV7-9 and TRBJ2-1, with D hard to call. Written as DNA, the CDR3 is TGTGCCAGCAGCTTACTGGTTCTGTACAATGAGCAGTTCTTC. Translation: CASSLLVLYNEQFF.